This T cell receptor beta chain stems from a study of T-cell memory formation after mild COVID-19. Regarding the study as a whole: There was a balanced CD4/CD8 profile in clones contracting day 15 to 85, and later expanders leaned CD4+.

CDR1 is LGHNA and CDR2 is YNFKEQ in the germline V gene. V was clipped by 0 bases and J by 2 bases, with 20 bases between them. The CDR3 contains 20 residues. The table lists this clonotype with a few counts. Its antigen is not known. 5'RACE, which relied on constant-segment primers, yielded TCR alpha and TCR beta cDNA libraries carrying sample barcodes and UMIs. TCRdb recomputed calls from the 5' RACE reads with MiXCR, one row per CDR3 protein. The sample yields 200,000 or so distinct CDR3 sequences, more than 15% seen once. This receptor was taken from an adult woman who had mild COVID-19 (a few samples of this study predate the infection). Cell type and time point are not known. The sequenced sample was PBMCs or a T cell subset sorted from them (not recorded which). This chain links TRBV4-2 with TRBJ2-6; perhaps D is TRBD1 or TRBD2 (6 bases each). The CDR3 here is CASSQEGGKKSYAGANVLTF. The CDR3 DNA sequence: TGTGCCAGCAGCCAAGAGGGGGGCAAAAAGAGTTACGCTGGGGCCAACGTCCTGACTTTC.